One T cell receptor beta chain is described in this entry. One end of the junction varies from germline; a read error may be responsible. This CDR3 contains 15 residues. The germline CDR1 and CDR2 sequences are SEHNR and FQNEAQ (reference sequence). These data originate in a study of blood T cells in healthy people across ages. The authors ran a second PCR of about 6 to 12 cycles using a sample-barcoded 5' primer and a J-beta primer mix. TCRdb reprocessed the 5' RACE reads via MiXCR and lists one record per CDR3 protein. In the table there are some 1.7 million distinct CDR3 sequences, 25% to 30% of which are singletons.

The TCR originated in a woman aged 30 to 39 in good health. The sample taken for sequencing was blood. The chain combines TRBV7-9 with TRBJ2-1; no clear D gene. The DNA of the CDR3 is TGTGCCAGCAGCTTAGGAGAGAGCTCCTACAATGAGCGGTTCTTC. Protein sequence: CASSLGESSYNERFF.